The clone carrying this T cell receptor beta chain was found a few times. Its antigen is unidentified. CDR1 is SGHDN, CDR2 FVKESK, per germline. With 2 bases removed from V and 6 bases from J, the gap between germline ends came to 16 bases. The CDR3 runs 16 residues. TCRdb re-called the 5' RACE reads with MiXCR, one entry per CDR3 protein. The sample contains hundreds of thousands of distinct CDR3 sequences, approximately 12% of which appear only once. The data originate from a study of T cells after yellow fever vaccination. Study-level background: Those fractions that held only low numbers of cells were prepared using the SMART-Seq v4 Ultra Low Input RNA kit. Study-level findings and limits: From the bulk population, abundant clonotypes could contaminate and appear within FACS-sorted repertoires. When the response was secondary, it was weaker but reached its peak faster, day 5 versus 15. Although most clonotypes did not, a small share appeared in both CD4 and CD8 compartments.

The chain employs TRBV14 and TRBJ2-2; D may match TRBD1 or TRBD2 (6 bases each). This clonotype was obtained from a young man who received the YFV17D yellow fever vaccine. This material consisted of PBMCs, taken on the day of the yellow fever booster vaccination. The DNA for the CDR3 is TGTGCCAGCAGCCAATCCCTACAGGGAGGTCCCGGGGAGCTGTTTTTT. Its translation is CASSQSLQGGPGELFF. Together with reference TRBV14 and TRBJ2-2, the CDR3 gives the full variable domain: EAGVTQFPSHSVIEKGQTVTLRCDPISGHDNLYWYRRVMGKEIKFLLHFVKESKQDESGMPNNRFLAERTGGTYSTLKVQPAELEDSGVYFCASSQSLQGGPGELFFGEGSRLTVL.